The 2 T cell receptor beta chains presented below share a single source sample, sequenced in a study of OX40 agonist ivuxolimab in advanced cancers. The protocol was immunoSEQ multiplex PCR, while the TCRdb copy is restricted to in-frame clones and leaves out a portion. The table shows about 78,000 clones, with roughly nine tenths occurring only once. Sample: CD4+ or CD8+ T cells sorted from blood, taken in a trial of the OX40 agonist ivuxolimab. These receptor sequences come from an adult with an advanced solid tumor such as melanoma, head and neck, liver or kidney cancer.

This chain uses TRBV7-9 with TRBJ2-1, with a tentative D call TRBD1 (6 bases). Germline V CDR1 and CDR2: SEHNR, FQNEAQ (reference sequence). Trimming stripped 7 bases from V and 4 bases from J, with 11 bases between. The CDR3 has 13 amino acids. CDR3 sequence reads: CASTPGAYNEQFF. CDR3 nucleotide sequence: TGTGCCAGCACCCCAGGGGCATACAATGAGCAGTTCTTC. The variable domain in full, with the rest retrieved from reference TRBV7-9 and TRBJ2-1, is DTGVSQNPRHKITKRGQNVTFRCDPISEHNRLYWYRQTLGQGPEFLTYFQNEAQLEKSRLLSDRFSAERPKGSFSTLEIQRTEQGDSAMYLCASTPGAYNEQFFGPGTRLTVL.

J is TRBJ2-5 and V is TRBV11-3; 9 bases line up with TRBD2. Germline V gene sequence: CDR1 SGHNT, CDR2 YENEEA. The V and J ends lost 5 bases and 4 bases, in that order; junction bases with no gene match: 8. This CDR3 has 15 amino acids. The CDR3 region is CASSPGGAGGETQYF. The CDR3 region has the DNA TGTGCCAGCAGCCCCGGTGGAGCGGGAGGAGAGACCCAGTACTTC.